This T cell receptor beta chain was profiled in a study of cytomegalovirus exposure and HLA in healthy donors. Donors were drawn from the approximately 120-subject validation cohort, separate from the approximately 700-subject first cohort. Sequencing used immunoSEQ multiplex PCR; TCRdb keeps in-frame clones, though not all of them. The sample holds about 150,000 clones, 86% seen once. This CDR3 spans 14 amino acids. Germline lookup yields CDR1 SGHRS and CDR2 YFSETQ. The J segment lost 8 bases and the V segment lost 5 bases, leaving 7 bases of the junction unmatched. The sequenced sample was PBMCs. This rearrangement joins TRBV5-1 to TRBJ1-6, with 7 bases identical to TRBD1. This TCR came from a human donor in good health. In DNA, the CDR3 is TGCGCCAGCAGTTCCACAGGGGAGGATTCACCCCTCCACTTT. Protein: CASSSTGEDSPLHF.